Shown below are 31 T cell receptor beta chains from a single sample sequenced in a study of blood T cell repertoires in COVID-19. Sequencing was performed with immunoSEQ multiplex PCR; in TCRdb, only in-frame clones are kept and a portion is missing. The data show around 200,000 clones, with 70% to 90% seen just once and 2.2% held by the top ten. The sequencing input was peripheral blood. These TCRs come from a woman aged 45-59 years with acute or convalescent COVID-19.

The rearrangement links TRBV19 to TRBJ2-1; no clear D gene. Germline V lookup: CDR1 LNHDA, CDR2 SQIVND (reference sequence). There are 14 residues in the CDR3. V was pared by 2 bases and J by 5 bases, with 10 bases between. CDR3 in DNA: TGTGCCAGTAGTATACCGGGTTCAAACAATGAGCAGTTCTTC. Its protein is CASSIPGSNNEQFF.

The V gene is TRBV30, the J gene TRBJ1-1; possibly TRBD1 for D (6 bases). The CDR3 totals 12 residues. V lost 3 bases and J 5 bases, leaving 10 bases between the germline ends. Germline V gene data show CDR1 as GTSNPN and CDR2 as SVGIG (reference sequence). For the CDR3, the DNA is TGTGCCTGGAGACAGGGTGTGACTGAAGCTTTCTTT. This translates into CAWRQGVTEAFF.

V gene TRBV9 combines with J gene TRBJ1-6; D is uncertain. V gave up 0 bases and J gave up 7 bases, with 11 bases separating them. The CDR3 totals 15 residues. Germline CDR1 SGDLS, CDR2 YYNGEE. CDR3 sequence: CASSVVPGANSPLHF. The DNA for the CDR3 is TGTGCCAGCAGCGTAGTTCCGGGTGCCAATTCACCCCTCCACTTT. Looking up the rest from reference TRBV9 and TRBJ1-6 gives the full variable domain: DSGVTQTPKHLITATGQRVTLRCSPRSGDLSVYWYQQSLDQGLQFLIQYYNGEERAKGNILERFSAQQFPDLHSELNLSSLELGDSALYFCASSVVPGANSPLHFGNGTRLTVT.

V is TRBV10-3 and J is TRBJ1-6; TRBD1 matches 8 bases. CDR1 and CDR2 from the germline V gene are ENHRY and SYGVKD. The CDR3 runs 14 residues. V shed 4 bases, J shed 7 bases, and the junction held 3 bases outside the gene matches. The CDR3 spells CAISGTGRNSPLHF. The DNA for the CDR3 is TGTGCCATCAGTGGGACAGGGAGAAATTCACCCCTCCACTTT.

This chain links TRBV3-1 (or the pseudogene TRBV3-2) with TRBJ2-3, with 13 bases matching TRBD2. Germline CDR1 is LGHDT and CDR2 is YNNKEL (reference sequence). J was trimmed by 1 base and V by 1 base; bases with no gene match: 5. The CDR3 spans 18 residues. The CDR3 bases are TGTGCCAGCAGCCAAGGGACTAGCGGGGGTTGGGGCACAGATACGCAGTATTTT. Translation gives CASSQGTSGGWGTDTQYF.

The chain is built from TRBV7-9 and TRBJ2-7, with TRBD1 matching 7 bases. From germline, CDR1 is SEHNR and CDR2 FQNEAQ (reference sequence). Trimming at V came to 2 bases and at J to 5 bases, leaving 6 bases not matched to a gene. The CDR3 extends over 14 amino acids. CDR3 nucleotides: TGTGCCAGCAGCTTACCCGGGACAGTCGACGAGCAGTACTTC. This translates into CASSLPGTVDEQYF.

This sequence joins TRBV7-2 and TRBJ1-2; no clear D gene. CDR3 length equals 12 residues. V gave up 1 base and J gave up 8 bases, with 8 bases separating them. Germline CDR1 is SGHTA and CDR2 is FQGNSA. CDR3 bases: TGTGCCAGCAGCTTAGATGGGAGAGGCTACACCTTC. Encoded protein: CASSLDGRGYTF.

The V and J genes are TRBV15 and TRBJ1-1, with a weak D call TRBD1 (5 bases). The CDR3 is 10 amino acids. Germline CDR1 and CDR2: LNHNV and YYDKDF (reference sequence). CDR3 sequence (DNA): TGTTCCGTGGGCCGGGGGGAAGCTTTCTTT. This codes for CSVGRGEAFF.

This clone has more than one count but fewer than ten. This chain connects TRBV28 to TRBJ2-3; D unclear. CDR1 and CDR2 from the germline V gene are MDHEN and SYDVKM. The CDR3 sequence is 15 residues long. The germline V and J ends were trimmed by 5 bases and 2 bases, with 14 bases remaining between them. The CDR3 coding sequence is TGTGCCAGCAGTAATCCAGCAGACACCACAGATACGCAGTATTTT. Protein product: CASSNPADTTDTQYF. Complete variable domain (other parts from reference TRBV28 and TRBJ2-3): DVKVTQSSRYLVKRTGEKVFLECVQDMDHENMFWYRQDPGLGLRLIYFSYDVKMKEKGDIPEGYSVSREKKERFSLILESASTNQTSMYLCASSNPADTTDTQYFGPGTRLTVL.

V gene TRBV18 combines with J gene TRBJ2-6, with D perhaps matching TRBD2 (7 bases). V was clipped by 4 bases and J by 2 bases, with 12 bases between them. Germline CDR1 is KGHSH and CDR2 is LQKENI. This CDR3 region has 16 residues. CDR3 region: CASSQQGGTGANVLTF. CDR3 nucleotides: TGTGCCAGCTCACAACAGGGAGGGACTGGGGCCAACGTCCTGACTTTC. Drawing the rest from reference TRBV18 and TRBJ2-6, the complete variable domain is NAGVMQNPRHLVRRRGQEARLRCSPMKGHSHVYWYRQLPEEGLKFMVYLQKENIIDESGMPKERFSAEFPKEGPSILRIQQVVRGDSAAYFCASSQQGGTGANVLTFGAGSRLTVL.

The chain uses TRBV6-5 and TRBJ2-2; D unclear. The CDR3 loop spans 12 amino acids. Trimming shortened V by 0 bases and J by 10 bases, and 6 bases separated the two germline ends. Per the germline V gene, CDR1 is MNHEY and CDR2 is SVGAGI. The CDR3 bases are TGTGCCAGCAGTTACTCCAGGATGGAGCTGTTTTTT. This codes for CASSYSRMELFF.

The chain uses TRBV18 and TRBJ1-2, with 12 bases matching TRBD1. The J segment lost 4 bases and the V segment lost 3 bases, leaving 9 bases of the junction unmatched. CDR1 and CDR2 from the germline V gene are KGHSH and LQKENI. The CDR3 extends over 17 amino acids. Written as DNA, the CDR3 is TGTGCCAGCTCACCCGGGACAGGGGGCGCAGTGGGCTATGGCTACACCTTC. Its protein product is CASSPGTGGAVGYGYTF.

The chain links TRBV5-1 to TRBJ1-2, with D maybe TRBD1 (6 bases). The CDR3 loop spans 14 amino acids. Germline assignment: CDR1 SGHRS and CDR2 YFSETQ. V lost 0 bases, J lost 3 bases, and 9 bases lay in between. CDR3 amino acids: CASSLAWGHYGYTF. Written as DNA, the CDR3 is TGCGCCAGCAGCTTGGCATGGGGGCACTATGGCTACACCTTC.

The table lists this clone with a count of one. The J gene is TRBJ2-1, the V gene TRBV2, with 11 positions matching TRBD2. This CDR3 is 19 amino acids long. Germline CDR1 is SNHLY and CDR2 is FYNNEI. Losses at the gene ends were 8 bases for V and 4 bases for J; bases not matched to a gene: 19. The CDR3 DNA follows: TGTGCCAGCTCATCAAAGTGGGTACTAGCGGGAGATGCGTACAATGAGCAGTTCTTC. Its protein is CASSSKWVLAGDAYNEQFF.

The chain links TRBV18 to TRBJ2-7, with 8 bases lining up with TRBD1. Germline loops: CDR1 KGHSH, CDR2 LQKENI. The CDR3 runs to 14 residues. The V and J ends lost 2 bases and 7 bases, in that order; junction bases with no gene match: 7. The DNA of the CDR3 is TGTGCCAGCTCACCAAGGCAGGGGGCGGGGGAGCAGTACTTC. Translation: CASSPRQGAGEQYF.

This clone was counted a single time. The gene calls are TRBV27 and TRBJ1-1; 7 bases match TRBD1. The CDR3 is 15 amino acids. Germline lookup yields CDR1 MNHEY and CDR2 SMNVEV (reference sequence). Germline trimming cut 5 bases from V and 3 bases from J; bases unmatched to any gene: 9. CDR3 loop: CASSRGTAKDTEAFF. The CDR3 coding sequence is TGTGCCAGCAGTCGGGGGACAGCGAAGGACACTGAAGCTTTCTTT.

The genes are TRBV6-2 or TRBV6-3 and TRBJ2-3; 10 bases match TRBD2. The CDR3 is 18 residues long. J gave up 3 bases and V 2 bases, and 11 bases lay outside the gene matches. CDR1 is MNHEY, CDR2 SVGEGT, per germline. The CDR3 DNA reads as TGTGCCAGCAGTTACCGAAAGCGGGAGGGTTTGTGGACAGATACGCAGTATTTT. Translated, it gives CASSYRKREGLWTDTQYF.

The V gene is TRBV7-9, the J gene TRBJ2-3; the match to TRBD2 covers 9 bases. The CDR3 spans 16 residues. The germline V gene encodes CDR1 SEHNR and CDR2 FQNEAQ (reference sequence). J was trimmed by 2 bases and V by 5 bases; bases with no gene match: 8. CDR3 DNA sequence: TGTGCCAGCAGCGATTTCCTAGCGGGGAACACAGATACGCAGTATTTT. It translates to CASSDFLAGNTDTQYF.

This chain links TRBV5-4 with TRBJ2-5; possibly TRBD1 for D (5 bases). Germline CDR1 and CDR2: SGHNT and YYREEE (reference sequence). The CDR3 covers 15 residues. The V end lost 0 bases, the J end lost 1 base, and 10 bases lay between the germline ends. CDR3 nucleotide sequence: TGTGCCAGCAGCTTGGCACAGGCTGGCCAAGAGACCCAGTACTTC. Amino acids: CASSLAQAGQETQYF.

V is TRBV5-4 and J is TRBJ2-3; the D gene is possibly TRBD1 (7 bases). The CDR3 is made up of 15 amino acids. Germline V gives CDR1 SGHNT, CDR2 YYREEE (reference sequence). The V end lost 4 bases, the J end lost 4 bases, and 16 bases lay between the germline ends. CDR3 nucleotides: TGTGCCAGCAGCGCCCCCCAGGGGGAGGCAGATACGCAGTATTTT. Translating it yields CASSAPQGEADTQYF. Complete variable domain (other parts from reference TRBV5-4 and TRBJ2-3): ETGVTQSPTHLIKTRGQQVTLRCSSQSGHNTVSWYQQALGQGPQFIFQYYREEENGRGNFPPRFSGLQFPNYSSELNVNALELDDSALYLCASSAPQGEADTQYFGPGTRLTVL.

CDR3 in amino acids: CASSRDYHQETQYF. The CDR3 coding sequence is TGTGCCAGCAGCCGGGACTACCACCAAGAGACCCAGTACTTC. The chain links TRBV6-5 to TRBJ2-5; 7 positions agree with TRBD2. J gave up 0 bases and V 6 bases, and 4 bases lay outside the gene matches. Looked up from germline, CDR1 is MNHEY and CDR2 is SVGAGI. The CDR3 sequence is 14 residues long.

This chain joins TRBV6-2 or TRBV6-3 and TRBJ2-3, with 11 positions matching TRBD2. Germline V gives CDR1 MNHEY, CDR2 SVGEGT. This CDR3 contains 14 residues. V dropped 6 bases and J dropped 8; count of bases not matched to a gene: 7. The CDR3 region has the DNA TGTGCCAGCAGCTTTAGCGGGAGGGCCATTACGCAGTATTTT. Amino acid sequence: CASSFSGRAITQYF.

The chain uses TRBV5-4 and TRBJ1-2; TRBD1 matches 8 bases. There are 15 residues in the CDR3. V lost 6 bases to trimming and J lost 3 bases; unmatched junction nucleotides: 10. CDR1 is SGHNT, CDR2 YYREEE, per germline (reference sequence). Here the CDR3 DNA reads TGTGCCAGCACCCTTCAGGGGGCGGAGTACTATGGCTACACCTTC. It codes for CASTLQGAEYYGYTF.

The chain employs TRBV12-3 or TRBV12-4 and TRBJ2-7; 7 bases agree with TRBD2. J lost 5 bases, V lost 7 bases, and 2 bases had no gene match. CDR3 length equals 11 residues. The CDR3 here is CASTGLDEQYF. CDR3 coding DNA: TGTGCCAGCACAGGACTAGACGAGCAGTACTTC.

This chain connects TRBV13 to TRBJ2-1, with TRBD2 identical over 8 bases. Trimming took 4 bases from V and 8 from J; bases not matched to a gene: 10. CDR3 size: 15 residues. Germline CDR1 is PRHDT and CDR2 is FYEKMQ (reference sequence). CDR3 region: CASSSQREYKDEQFF. As DNA, the CDR3 is TGTGCCAGCAGCTCCCAGCGGGAGTACAAGGATGAGCAGTTCTTC.

The chain uses TRBV7-2 and TRBJ2-7, with D hard to call. Trimming pared 6 bases from V and 3 bases from J, leaving 12 bases between. Germline CDR1 is SGHTA and CDR2 is FQGNSA. The CDR3 sequence is 13 residues long. The CDR3 region is CASRPGSNYEQYF. The CDR3 DNA is TGTGCCAGCAGGCCGGGTTCCAACTACGAGCAGTACTTC.

The table lists this clone with a count of one. V and J are TRBV7-2 and TRBJ1-3, with D possibly TRBD1 on 5 matching bases. V was cut by 7 bases and J by 4 bases, with 20 bases left in between. This CDR3 has 16 amino acids. Looked up from germline, CDR1 is SGHTA and CDR2 is FQGNSA. The CDR3 DNA reads as TGTGCCAGCACCTTGACAGTTCGCCTTCACGGAAACACCATATATTTT. It translates to CASTLTVRLHGNTIYF. Based on the CDR3 plus reference TRBV7-2 and TRBJ1-3, the full variable domain is GAGVSQSPSNKVTEKGKDVELRCDPISGHTALYWYRQSLGQGLEFLIYFQGNSAPDKSGLPSDRFSAERTGGSVSTLTIQRTQQEDSAVYLCASTLTVRLHGNTIYFGEGSWLTVV.

This clone was seen only once. In DNA form, the CDR3 reads TGTGCCAGCGGCTTTGGGCCCTCTAGCACAGATACGCAGTATTTT. This codes for CASGFGPSSTDTQYF. The V call is TRBV9, the J call TRBJ2-3; no reliable D call. V was cut by 7 bases and J by 0 bases, with 15 bases left in between. The CDR3 spans 15 residues. From germline, CDR1 is SGDLS and CDR2 YYNGEE.

The chain carries TRBV27 and TRBJ2-3, with TRBD2 matching over 7 bases. Trimming took 5 bases from V and 0 from J; bases not matched to a gene: 5. Germline loops: CDR1 MNHEY, CDR2 SMNVEV (reference sequence). The length of the CDR3 is 15 residues. The CDR3 spells CASSGPSGSTDTQYF. The DNA for the CDR3 is TGTGCCAGCAGTGGCCCTAGCGGAAGCACAGATACGCAGTATTTT.

This rearrangement joins TRBV11-2 to TRBJ1-1, with 9 bases lining up with TRBD1. This CDR3 is built from 16 residues. V lost 3 bases to trimming and J lost 4 bases; unmatched junction nucleotides: 9. Germline V lookup: CDR1 SGHAT, CDR2 FQNNGV. The CDR3 nucleotides are TGTGCCAGCAGCTTTGTAACAGGGGGCGCGTTCACTGAAGCTTTCTTT. Translating gives CASSFVTGGAFTEAFF.

This chain connects TRBV6-5 to TRBJ1-1, with TRBD1 as a possible D gene (5 bases). Germline CDR1 is MNHEY and CDR2 is SVGAGI. Trimming removed 1 base from V and 4 bases from J, with 10 bases in between. This CDR3 region has 14 residues. The CDR3 protein is CASSYLTGGTEAFF. The CDR3 bases are TGTGCCAGCAGTTACTTGACGGGGGGCACTGAAGCTTTCTTT.